The 8 T cell receptor beta chains in this list originate from one sample, sequenced in a study of Ad26.COV2.S vaccination and SARS-CoV-2 variants. The sample's treatment: roughly 20 received Ad26.COV2.S at low or high dose, single or two shots; about 5 received placebo; per-sample allocation not given. Collection of samples fell on day 63 after the first vaccine or placebo injection. Repertoires were generated with immunoSEQ multiplex PCR, while TCRdb's copy carries only in-frame clones and drops some. Of hundreds of thousands of clones in the sample, roughly 84% were seen once. The input for sequencing was peripheral blood, taken in a trial of Ad26.COV2.S vaccine versus placebo. These receptors all come from a person aged 18-60 years who received the Ad26.COV2.S COVID-19 vaccine or a placebo.

The chain uses TRBV29-1 and TRBJ1-2, with D possibly matching TRBD1 (5 bases). V was shortened by 6 bases and J by 8 bases, with 19 bases between the two germline ends. Germline CDR1 SQVTM, CDR2 ANQGSEA. This CDR3 region has 13 residues. For the CDR3, the DNA is TGCAGCGTCCTTGACAGACCTCCATTAGGCTACACCTTC. Its translation is CSVLDRPPLGYTF.

As regards this clone: Compared with germline, one end of the junction differs, possibly owing to a read error. The chain links TRBV4-1 to TRBJ2-3; D is perhaps TRBD1 (5 bases). This CDR3 comprises 16 residues. Germline values: CDR1 MGHRA, CDR2 YSYEKL. In nucleotides, the CDR3 is TGCGCCAGCAGCGAAGATCCCCCCCCAGGGACAGATACGCAGTATTTT. This sequence encodes CASSEDPPPGTDTQYF.

The count of this clone is one. This chain connects TRBV7-2 to TRBJ1-1; 8 positions match TRBD1. The germline CDR1 and CDR2 sequences are SGHTA and FQGNSA. The CDR3 consists of 15 residues. The V and J ends lost 1 base and 5 bases, in that order; junction bases with no gene match: 6. The CDR3 here is CASSLEAGGITEAFF. CDR3 DNA sequence: TGTGCCAGCAGCTTAGAGGCAGGGGGCATAACTGAAGCTTTCTTT. The full variable domain, completed using reference TRBV7-2 and TRBJ1-1, is GAGVSQSPSNKVTEKGKDVELRCDPISGHTALYWYRQSLGQGLEFLIYFQGNSAPDKSGLPSDRFSAERTGGSVSTLTIQRTQQEDSAVYLCASSLEAGGITEAFFGQGTRLTVV.

This rearrangement joins TRBV27 to TRBJ1-5; unclear D gene. The CDR3 spans 15 residues. V dropped 6 bases and J dropped 2 bases, with 14 bases sitting between them. Germline V CDR1 and CDR2: MNHEY, SMNVEV (reference sequence). The CDR3 coding sequence is TGTGCCAGCAGGGCGTCTTTGTGGGGCAATCAGCCCCAGCATTTT. It encodes CASRASLWGNQPQHF.

The V call is TRBV4-1, the J call TRBJ2-5; 11 nucleotides align to TRBD2. The germline CDR1 and CDR2 sequences are MGHRA and YSYEKL. With 3 bases clipped from V and 1 base from J, the junction kept 4 bases outside the gene matches. This CDR3 is 16 amino acids long. This chain's CDR3 is CASSQLAGGFQETQYF. CDR3 in DNA: TGCGCCAGCAGCCAGCTAGCGGGGGGATTCCAAGAGACCCAGTACTTC.

This rearrangement joins TRBV27 to TRBJ1-1; TRBD1 matches 9 bases. This CDR3 spans 14 amino acids. Trimming removed 2 bases from V and 5 bases from J; junction bases left unmatched: 3. Germline CDR1 and CDR2: MNHEY and SMNVEV (reference sequence). CDR3 sequence: CASSLKTGGTEAFF. CDR3 bases: TGTGCCAGCAGTTTAAAGACAGGGGGGACTGAAGCTTTCTTT.

The chain couples TRBV24-1 to TRBJ1-2, with a possible D match to TRBD1 (5 bases). The CDR3 contains 15 residues. Trimming left V 4 bases short and J 8 bases short, with 19 bases between. Germline V gene lookup returns CDR1 KGHDR and CDR2 SFDVKD. The CDR3 protein is CATSEAGTPFSGYTF. The DNA of the CDR3 is TGTGCCACCAGTGAGGCCGGGACGCCCTTCAGCGGCTACACCTTC.

The V and J genes are TRBV9 and TRBJ2-3; D not certain. The CDR3 extends over 15 amino acids. CDR1 is SGDLS and CDR2 is YYNGEE in the germline V gene. V lost 0 bases and J lost 2, with 10 bases in between. The CDR3 DNA is TGTGCCAGCAGCGTAGACGGTCAAGTCACAGATACGCAGTATTTT. Protein: CASSVDGQVTDTQYF.